The clone carrying this T cell receptor beta chain was found a few times. The antigen remains undetermined. The data are from a study of identical twins. TCRdb re-derived calls from the 5' RACE reads in MiXCR, one entry per CDR3 protein. The data show about 790,000 distinct CDR3 sequences, with 18% seen just once and around 14% held by the top ten. Study-level results: Within cord blood, abundant beta clonotypes carried fewer insertions, but memory repertoires showed no such trend.

From germline, CDR1 is SGHVS and CDR2 FQNEAQ. Trimming cost V 6 bases and J 4 bases, with 12 bases left between them. The CDR3 sequence is 13 residues long. These same records also appear under a second study, on T cells expressing NK-cell markers. That source reports: In the group of eight sequenced donors, seven were HCMV-seropositive and one was seronegative.

The chain links TRBV7-8 to TRBJ2-5; possibly TRBD2 for D (6 bases). The receptor was derived from a woman aged 18-29 years in good health. The sequenced sample consisted of PBMCs. CDR3 nucleotides: TGTGCCAGCAGTGGTCCGCGGGGAGAGACCCAGTACTTC. Its translation: CASSGPRGETQYF.